This T cell receptor beta chain emerged from a study of T cells in Graves' hyperthyroidism and ophthalmopathy. Study-level background: Blood was drawn when the patient was first diagnosed and still untreated.

Looked up from germline, CDR1 is SGHTA and CDR2 is FQGNSA. This CDR3 comprises 12 residues. Trimming took off 6 bases at V and 8 bases at J, with 10 bases between the two ends. Study-level points and caveats: Most expanded thyroid clonotypes above 0.001 also appeared in blood. The model foresaw ophthalmopathy a median approximately 6.3 months prior to onset.

As to this clonotype: The antigen remains undetermined.

Amplification of TCR beta CDR3 regions used RNA as the template. The TCR CDR3 first-round RT-PCR relied on the HTBI primer set. One entry per CDR3 protein results from TCRdb running MiXCR on the multiplex PCR reads. Of a few hundred thousand distinct CDR3 sequences in the sample, 14% to 15% were seen once. Stability of Graves' hyperthyroidism was defined as absent ophthalmopathy progression within 18 months. This receptor was obtained from a young woman with Graves' hyperthyroidism. This chain joins TRBV7-2 and TRBJ2-2; no clear D. Sequenced input: blood. CDR3 in DNA: TGTGCCAGCAGATTCCAAGTGGGGGAGCTGTTTTTT. Translating it yields CASRFQVGELFF.